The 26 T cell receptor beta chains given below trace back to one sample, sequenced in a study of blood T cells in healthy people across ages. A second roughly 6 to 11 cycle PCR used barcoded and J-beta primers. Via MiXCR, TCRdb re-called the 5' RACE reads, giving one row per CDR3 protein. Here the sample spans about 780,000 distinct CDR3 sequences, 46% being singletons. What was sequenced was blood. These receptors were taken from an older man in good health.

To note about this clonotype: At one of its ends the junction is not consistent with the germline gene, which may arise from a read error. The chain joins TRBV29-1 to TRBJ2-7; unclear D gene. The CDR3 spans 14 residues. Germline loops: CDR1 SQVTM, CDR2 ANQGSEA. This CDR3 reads CGVEGGPASYEQYF. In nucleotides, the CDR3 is TGCGGCGTTGAAGGTGGCCCGGCTTCCTACGAGCAGTACTTC.

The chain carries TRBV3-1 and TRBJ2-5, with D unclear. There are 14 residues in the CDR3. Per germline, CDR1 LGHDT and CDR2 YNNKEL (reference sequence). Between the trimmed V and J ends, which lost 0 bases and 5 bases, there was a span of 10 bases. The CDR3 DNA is TGTGCCAGCAGCCAAGATCGAGTATCGGAGACCCAGTACTTC. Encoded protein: CASSQDRVSETQYF.

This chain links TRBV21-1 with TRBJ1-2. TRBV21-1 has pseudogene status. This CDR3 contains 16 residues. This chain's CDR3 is CASSKDEGLGDYGYTF. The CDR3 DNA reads TGTGCCAGCAGCAAAGATGAAGGGTTGGGAGACTATGGCTACACCTTC.

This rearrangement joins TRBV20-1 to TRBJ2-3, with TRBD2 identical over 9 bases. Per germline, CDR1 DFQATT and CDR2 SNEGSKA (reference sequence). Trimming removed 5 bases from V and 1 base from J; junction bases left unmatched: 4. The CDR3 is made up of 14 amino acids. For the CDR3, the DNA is TGCAGTGCTTTAGCGGGGGCTCGCACAGATACGCAGTATTTT. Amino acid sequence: CSALAGARTDTQYF.

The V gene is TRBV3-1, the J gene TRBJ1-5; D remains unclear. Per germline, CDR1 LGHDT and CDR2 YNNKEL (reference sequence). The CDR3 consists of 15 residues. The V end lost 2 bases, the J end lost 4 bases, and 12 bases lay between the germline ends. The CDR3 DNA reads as TGTGCCAGCAGCCAAACGCGGCGGGTAAATCAGCCCCAGCATTTT. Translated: CASSQTRRVNQPQHF.

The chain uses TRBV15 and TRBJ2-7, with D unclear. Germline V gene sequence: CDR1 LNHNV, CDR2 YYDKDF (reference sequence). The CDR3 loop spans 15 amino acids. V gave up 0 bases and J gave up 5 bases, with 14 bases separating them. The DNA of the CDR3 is TGTGCCACCAGCAGAGATCTCGATCGGCGGAACGAGCAGTACTTC. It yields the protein CATSRDLDRRNEQYF.

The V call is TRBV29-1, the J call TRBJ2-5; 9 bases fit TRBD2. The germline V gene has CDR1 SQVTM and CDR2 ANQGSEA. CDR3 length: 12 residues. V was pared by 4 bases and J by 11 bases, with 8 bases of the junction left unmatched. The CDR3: CSVVAGESTQYF. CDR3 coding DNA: TGCAGCGTTGTAGCGGGAGAATCGACGCAGTACTTC.

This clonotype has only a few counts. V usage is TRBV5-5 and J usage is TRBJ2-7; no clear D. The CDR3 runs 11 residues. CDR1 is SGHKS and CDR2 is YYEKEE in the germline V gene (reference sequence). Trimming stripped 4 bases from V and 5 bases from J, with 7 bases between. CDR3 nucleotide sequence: TGTGCCAGCAGCAAAGCCAACGAGCAGTACTTC. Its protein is CASSKANEQYF.

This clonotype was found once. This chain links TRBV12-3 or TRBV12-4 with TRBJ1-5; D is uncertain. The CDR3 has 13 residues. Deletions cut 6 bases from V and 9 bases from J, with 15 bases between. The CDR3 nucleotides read TGTGCCAGCAGCCCCATGAGTCCCGGGCCCCAGCATTTT. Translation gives CASSPMSPGPQHF.

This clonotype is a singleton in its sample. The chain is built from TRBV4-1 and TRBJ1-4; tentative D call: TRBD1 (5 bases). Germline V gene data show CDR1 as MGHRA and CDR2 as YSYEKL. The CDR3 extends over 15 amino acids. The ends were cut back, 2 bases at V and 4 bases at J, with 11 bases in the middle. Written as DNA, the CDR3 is TGCGCCAGCAGCCAACTGAAGGGGTTTAATGAAAAACTGTTTTTT. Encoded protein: CASSQLKGFNEKLFF.

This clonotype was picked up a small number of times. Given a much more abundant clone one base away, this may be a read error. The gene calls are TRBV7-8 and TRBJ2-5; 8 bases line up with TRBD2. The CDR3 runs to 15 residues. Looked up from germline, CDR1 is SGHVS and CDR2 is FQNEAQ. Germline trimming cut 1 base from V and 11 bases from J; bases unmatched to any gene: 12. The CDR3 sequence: CASSLVVSGNDEQYF. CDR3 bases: TGTGCCAGCAGCTTAGTGGTTAGCGGGAACGATGAGCAGTACTTC.

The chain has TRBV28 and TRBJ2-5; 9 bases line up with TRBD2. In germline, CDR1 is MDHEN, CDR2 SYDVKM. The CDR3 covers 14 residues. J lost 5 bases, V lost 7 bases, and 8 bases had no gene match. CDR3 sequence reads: CASNALAGWETQYF. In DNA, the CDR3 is TGTGCCAGCAATGCCCTAGCGGGATGGGAGACCCAGTACTTC.

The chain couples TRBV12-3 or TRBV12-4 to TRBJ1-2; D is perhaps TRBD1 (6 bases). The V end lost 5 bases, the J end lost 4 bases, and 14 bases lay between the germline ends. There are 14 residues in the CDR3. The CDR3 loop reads CASSRDTPFYGYTF. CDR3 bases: TGTGCCAGCAGTCGGGACACCCCGTTCTATGGCTACACCTTC.

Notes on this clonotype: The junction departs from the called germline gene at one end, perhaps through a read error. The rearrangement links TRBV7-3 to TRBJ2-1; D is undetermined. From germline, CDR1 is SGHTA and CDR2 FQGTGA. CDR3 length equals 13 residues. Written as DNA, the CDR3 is TGTGCCGGCAGCGCCCGACCATTCAGTGAGCAGTTCTTC. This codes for CAGSARPFSEQFF.

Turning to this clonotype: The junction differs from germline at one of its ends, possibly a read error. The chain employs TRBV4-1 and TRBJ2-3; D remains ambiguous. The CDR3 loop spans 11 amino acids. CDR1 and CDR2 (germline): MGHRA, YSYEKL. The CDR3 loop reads CASSQGDTRYF. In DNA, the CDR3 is TGCGCCAGCAGCCAAGGAGATACGCGGTATTTT.

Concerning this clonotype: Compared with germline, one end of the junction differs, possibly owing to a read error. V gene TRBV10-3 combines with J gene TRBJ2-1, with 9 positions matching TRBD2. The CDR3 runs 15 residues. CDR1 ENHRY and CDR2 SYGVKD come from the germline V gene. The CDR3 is CAVSGVAGENNEQFF. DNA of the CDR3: TGTGCCGTCAGTGGTGTAGCGGGGGAGAATAATGAGCAGTTCTTC.

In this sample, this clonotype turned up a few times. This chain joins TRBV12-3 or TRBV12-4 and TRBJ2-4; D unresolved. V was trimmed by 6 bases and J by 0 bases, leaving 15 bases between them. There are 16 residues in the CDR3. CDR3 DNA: TGTGCCAGCAGCCCCCCACTGTCGTTAGCCAAAAACATTCAGTACTTC. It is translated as CASSPPLSLAKNIQYF.

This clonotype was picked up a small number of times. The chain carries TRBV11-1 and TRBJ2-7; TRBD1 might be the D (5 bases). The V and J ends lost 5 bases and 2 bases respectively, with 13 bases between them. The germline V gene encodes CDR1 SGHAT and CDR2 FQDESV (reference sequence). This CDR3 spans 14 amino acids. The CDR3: CASSPRWGTYEQYF. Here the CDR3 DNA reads TGTGCCAGCAGCCCGCGGTGGGGCACCTACGAGCAGTACTTC.

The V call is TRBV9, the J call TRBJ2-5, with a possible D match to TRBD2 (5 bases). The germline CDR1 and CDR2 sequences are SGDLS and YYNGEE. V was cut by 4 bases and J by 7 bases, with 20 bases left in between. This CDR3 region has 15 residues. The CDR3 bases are TGTGCCAGCAGCCCGAGAGGGAGCTTCCTTGGGACCCAGTACTTC. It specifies CASSPRGSFLGTQYF.

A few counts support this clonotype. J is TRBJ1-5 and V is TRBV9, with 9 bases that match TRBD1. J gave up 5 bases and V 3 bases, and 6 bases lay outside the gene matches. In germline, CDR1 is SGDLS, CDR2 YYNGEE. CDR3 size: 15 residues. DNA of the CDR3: TGTGCCAGCAGCGGGCCGGGACAGGGACATCAGCCCCAGCATTTT. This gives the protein CASSGPGQGHQPQHF.

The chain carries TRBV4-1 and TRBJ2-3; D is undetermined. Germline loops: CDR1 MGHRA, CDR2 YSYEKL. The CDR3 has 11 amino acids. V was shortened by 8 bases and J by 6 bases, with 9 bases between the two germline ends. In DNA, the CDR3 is TGCGCCAGCGACCAAGCCGATACGCAGTATTTT. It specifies CASDQADTQYF.

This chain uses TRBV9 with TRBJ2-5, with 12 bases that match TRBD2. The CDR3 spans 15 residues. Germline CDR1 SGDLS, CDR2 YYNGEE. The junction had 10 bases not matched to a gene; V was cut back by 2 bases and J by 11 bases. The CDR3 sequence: CASSVGGLAGWEQYF. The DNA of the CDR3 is TGTGCCAGCAGCGTGGGGGGACTAGCGGGTTGGGAGCAGTACTTC.

The CDR3 bases are TGCGCCAGCAGTTGGGTGGGGGGGATCAATGAGCAGTACTTC. Translating gives CASSWVGGINEQYF. The rearrangement joins TRBV5-1 to TRBJ2-7; 7 bases line up with TRBD2. V lost 5 bases to trimming and J lost 7 bases; unmatched junction nucleotides: 12. The CDR3 runs 14 residues. Germline V gene sequence: CDR1 SGHRS, CDR2 YFSETQ.

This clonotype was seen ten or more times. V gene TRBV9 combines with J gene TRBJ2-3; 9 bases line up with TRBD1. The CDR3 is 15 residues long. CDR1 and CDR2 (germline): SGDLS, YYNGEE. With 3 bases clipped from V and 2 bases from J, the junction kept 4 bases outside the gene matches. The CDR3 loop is CASSAGTGTTDTQYF. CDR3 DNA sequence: TGTGCCAGCAGCGCCGGGACAGGGACCACAGATACGCAGTATTTT. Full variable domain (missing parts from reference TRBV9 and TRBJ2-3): DSGVTQTPKHLITATGQRVTLRCSPRSGDLSVYWYQQSLDQGLQFLIQYYNGEERAKGNILERFSAQQFPDLHSELNLSSLELGDSALYFCASSAGTGTTDTQYFGPGTRLTVL.

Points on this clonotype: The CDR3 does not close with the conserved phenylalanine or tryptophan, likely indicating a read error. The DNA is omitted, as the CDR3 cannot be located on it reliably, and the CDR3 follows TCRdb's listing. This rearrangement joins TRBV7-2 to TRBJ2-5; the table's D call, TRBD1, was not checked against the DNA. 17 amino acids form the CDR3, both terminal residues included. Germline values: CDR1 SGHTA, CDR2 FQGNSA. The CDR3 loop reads CASSSSGQALYGYTFGS.

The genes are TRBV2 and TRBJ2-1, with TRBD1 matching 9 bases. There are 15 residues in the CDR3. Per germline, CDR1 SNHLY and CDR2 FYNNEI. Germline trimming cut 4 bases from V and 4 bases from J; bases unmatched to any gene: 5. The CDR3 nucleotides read TGTGCCAGCAGTGGGGGACAGGGAGCTTACAATGAGCAGTTCTTC. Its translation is CASSGGQGAYNEQFF.